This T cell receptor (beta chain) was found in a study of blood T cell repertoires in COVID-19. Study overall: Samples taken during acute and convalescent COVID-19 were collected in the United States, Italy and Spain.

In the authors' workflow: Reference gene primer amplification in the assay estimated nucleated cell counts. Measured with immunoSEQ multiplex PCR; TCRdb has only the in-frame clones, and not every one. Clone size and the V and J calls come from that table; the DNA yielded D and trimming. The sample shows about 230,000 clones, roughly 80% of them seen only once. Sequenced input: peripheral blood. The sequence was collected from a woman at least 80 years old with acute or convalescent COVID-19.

The CDR3 reads CASSLIQMAGELFF. The CDR3 nucleotides are TGTGCCAGCAGCTTAATACAGATGGCCGGGGAGCTGTTTTTT. The gene calls are TRBV7-3 and TRBJ2-2, with D unclear. The germline V and J ends were trimmed by 1 base and 6 bases, with 9 bases remaining between them. Germline values: CDR1 SGHTA, CDR2 FQGTGA. CDR3 length equals 14 residues.